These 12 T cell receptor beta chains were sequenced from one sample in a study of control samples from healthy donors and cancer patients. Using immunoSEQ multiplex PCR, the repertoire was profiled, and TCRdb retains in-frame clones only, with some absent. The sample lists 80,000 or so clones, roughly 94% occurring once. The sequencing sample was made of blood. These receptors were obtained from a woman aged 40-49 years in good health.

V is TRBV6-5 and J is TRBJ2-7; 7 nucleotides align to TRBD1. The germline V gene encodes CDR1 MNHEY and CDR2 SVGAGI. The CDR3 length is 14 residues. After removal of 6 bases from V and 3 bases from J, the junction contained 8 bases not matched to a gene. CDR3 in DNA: TGTGCCAGCAGCGACCCGGGACAGATCTACGAGCAGTACTTC. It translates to CASSDPGQIYEQYF.

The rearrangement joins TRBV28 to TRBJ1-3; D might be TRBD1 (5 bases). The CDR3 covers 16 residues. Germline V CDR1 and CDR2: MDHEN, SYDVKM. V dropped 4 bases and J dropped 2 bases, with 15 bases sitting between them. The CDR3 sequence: CASSSAGDRPGNTIYF. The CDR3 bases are TGTGCCAGCAGTTCGGCGGGGGACCGTCCTGGAAACACCATATATTTT.

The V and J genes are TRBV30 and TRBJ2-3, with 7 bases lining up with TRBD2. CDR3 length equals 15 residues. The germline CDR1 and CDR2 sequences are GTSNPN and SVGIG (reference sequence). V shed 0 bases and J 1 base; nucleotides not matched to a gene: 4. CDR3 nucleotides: TGTGCCTGGAGTGTATCTAGCGGAGGCACAGATACGCAGTATTTT. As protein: CAWSVSSGGTDTQYF.

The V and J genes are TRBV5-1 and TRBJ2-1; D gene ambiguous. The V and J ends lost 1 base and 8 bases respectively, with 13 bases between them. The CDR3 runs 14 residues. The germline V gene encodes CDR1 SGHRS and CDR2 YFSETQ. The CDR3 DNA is TGCGCCAGCAGCTTGTCACCCAGGTTGGATGAGCAGTTCTTC. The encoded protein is CASSLSPRLDEQFF. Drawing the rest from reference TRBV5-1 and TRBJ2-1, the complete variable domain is KAGVTQTPRYLIKTRGQQVTLSCSPISGHRSVSWYQQTPGQGLQFLFEYFSETQRNKGNFPGRFSGRQFSNSRSEMNVSTLELGDSALYLCASSLSPRLDEQFFGPGTRLTVL.

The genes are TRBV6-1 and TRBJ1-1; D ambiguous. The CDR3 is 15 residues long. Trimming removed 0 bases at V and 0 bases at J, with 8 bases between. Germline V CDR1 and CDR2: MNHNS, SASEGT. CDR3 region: CASSEALGLNTEAFF. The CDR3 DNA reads TGTGCCAGCAGTGAAGCTCTGGGCTTGAACACTGAAGCTTTCTTT.

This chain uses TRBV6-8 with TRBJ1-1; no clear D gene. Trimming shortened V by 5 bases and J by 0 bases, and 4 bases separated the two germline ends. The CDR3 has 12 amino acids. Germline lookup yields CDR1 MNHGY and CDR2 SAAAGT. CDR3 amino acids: CASSPVNTEAFF. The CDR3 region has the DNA TGTGCCAGCAGTCCCGTGAACACTGAAGCTTTCTTT.

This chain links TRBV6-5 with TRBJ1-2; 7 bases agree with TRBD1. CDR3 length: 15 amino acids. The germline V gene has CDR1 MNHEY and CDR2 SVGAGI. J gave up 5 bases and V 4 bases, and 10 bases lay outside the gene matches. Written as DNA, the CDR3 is TGTGCCAGCAGTTCCCCCCGGGACAGTATTTATGGCTACACCTTC. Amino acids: CASSSPRDSIYGYTF.

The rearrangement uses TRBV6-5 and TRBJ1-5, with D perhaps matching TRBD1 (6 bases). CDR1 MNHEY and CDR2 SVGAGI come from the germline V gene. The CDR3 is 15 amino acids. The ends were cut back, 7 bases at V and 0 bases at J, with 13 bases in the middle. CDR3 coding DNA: TGTGCCAGCAACCAACGGGACATTAGCAATCAGCCCCAGCATTTT. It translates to CASNQRDISNQPQHF.

The CDR3 region is CASRQTGKDGYTF. The DNA for the CDR3 is TGTGCCAGCAGACAGACAGGGAAGGATGGCTACACCTTC. The V gene is TRBV6-5, the J gene TRBJ1-2, with 7 bases identical to TRBD1. V was clipped by 6 bases and J by 6 bases; unmatched bases: 7. Germline V gene lookup returns CDR1 MNHEY and CDR2 SVGAGI. The CDR3 is made up of 13 amino acids.

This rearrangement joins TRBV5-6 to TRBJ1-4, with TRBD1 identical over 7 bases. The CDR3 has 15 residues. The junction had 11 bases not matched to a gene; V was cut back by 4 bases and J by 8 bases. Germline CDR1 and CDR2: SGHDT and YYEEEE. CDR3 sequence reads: CASSKKTGVGEKLFF. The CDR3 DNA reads TGTGCCAGCAGCAAAAAAACAGGGGTAGGGGAAAAACTGTTTTTT.

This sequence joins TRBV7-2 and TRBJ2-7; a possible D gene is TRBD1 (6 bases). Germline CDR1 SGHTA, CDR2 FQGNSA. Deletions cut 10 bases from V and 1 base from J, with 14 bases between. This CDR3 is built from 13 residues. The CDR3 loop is CATTGMGSYEQYF. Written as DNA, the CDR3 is TGTGCCACTACAGGGATGGGGTCCTACGAGCAGTACTTC. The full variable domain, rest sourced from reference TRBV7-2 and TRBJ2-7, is GAGVSQSPSNKVTEKGKDVELRCDPISGHTALYWYRQSLGQGLEFLIYFQGNSAPDKSGLPSDRFSAERTGGSVSTLTIQRTQQEDSAVYLCATTGMGSYEQYFGPGTRLTVT.

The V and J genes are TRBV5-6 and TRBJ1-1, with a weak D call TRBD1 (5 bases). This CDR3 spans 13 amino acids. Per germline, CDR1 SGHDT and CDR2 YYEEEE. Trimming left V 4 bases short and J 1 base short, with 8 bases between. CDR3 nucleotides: TGTGCCAGCAGCGTGGGACGGAACACTGAAGCTTTCTTT. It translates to CASSVGRNTEAFF.